Below are 3 T cell receptor beta chains sequenced from a single sample in a study of blood T cell repertoires in COVID-19 (dated by TCRdb to the early 2020s). Libraries were made using the immunoSEQ multiplex PCR assay. TCRdb re-hosts the immuneACCESS table, in-frame sequences only. Its copies lack some clones; in the studies checked, an unresolved V gene accounts for under half of them, and the cause for the rest is not known. The sample includes about 260,000 clones, with around 92% observed a single time. The top ten clones comprise around 2.5% of the sample. The sample comprised peripheral blood. The receptors shown here come from a person under 35 with COVID-19, enrolled during active disease.

The chain combines TRBV27 with TRBJ2-6; 8 nucleotides match TRBD2. This CDR3 contains 17 residues. Germline V gene sequence: CDR1 MNHEY, CDR2 SMNVEV (reference sequence). The V gene end was trimmed by 0 bases and the J gene end by 2 bases; junction bases not matched to a gene: 3. CDR3 coding DNA: TGTGCCAGCAGTTTATCTAGCGGGACCCCTGGGGCCAACGTCCTGACTTTC. Amino acids: CASSLSSGTPGANVLTF. Using reference TRBV27 and TRBJ2-6 for the parts outside the CDR3, the full variable domain is EAQVTQNPRYLITVTGKKLTVTCSQNMNHEYMSWYRQDPGLGLRQIYYSMNVEVTDKGDVPEGYKVSRKEKRNFPLILESPSPNQTSLYFCASSLSSGTPGANVLTFGAGSRLTVL.

This sequence joins TRBV5-6 and TRBJ2-7; 9 nucleotides line up with TRBD2. This CDR3 comprises 17 residues. Unmatched junction bases numbered 14, after V lost 3 bases and J lost 4 bases. CDR1 is SGHDT, CDR2 YYEEEE, per germline. DNA of the CDR3: TGTGCCAGCAGCTCTTCGAGATTCCGGACTAGCGCATACGAGCAGTACTTC. Translated, it gives CASSSSRFRTSAYEQYF.

This chain's CDR3 is CASSRGTGYNEQFF. The CDR3 region has the DNA TGTGCCAGCAGCCGTGGGACTGGGTACAATGAGCAGTTCTTC. The rearrangement joins TRBV5-5 to TRBJ2-1; the D gene is possibly TRBD2 (6 bases). Germline assignment: CDR1 SGHKS and CDR2 YYEKEE (reference sequence). Trimming stripped 4 bases from V and 4 bases from J, with 12 bases between. The CDR3 has 14 amino acids.